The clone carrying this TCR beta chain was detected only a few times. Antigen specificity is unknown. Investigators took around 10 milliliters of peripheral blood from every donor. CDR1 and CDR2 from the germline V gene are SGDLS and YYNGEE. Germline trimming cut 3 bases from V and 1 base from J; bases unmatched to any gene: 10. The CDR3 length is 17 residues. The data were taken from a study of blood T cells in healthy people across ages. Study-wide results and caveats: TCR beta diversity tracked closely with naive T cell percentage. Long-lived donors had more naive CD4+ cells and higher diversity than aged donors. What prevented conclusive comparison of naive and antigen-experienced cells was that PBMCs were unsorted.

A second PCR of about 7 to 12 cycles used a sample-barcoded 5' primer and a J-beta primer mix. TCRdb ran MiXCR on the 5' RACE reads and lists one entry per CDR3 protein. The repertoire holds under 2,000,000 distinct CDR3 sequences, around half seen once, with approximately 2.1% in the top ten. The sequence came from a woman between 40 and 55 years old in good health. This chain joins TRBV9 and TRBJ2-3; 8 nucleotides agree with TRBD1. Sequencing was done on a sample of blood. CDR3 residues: CASSGNRDRRRTDTQYF. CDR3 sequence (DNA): TGTGCCAGCAGCGGGAACCGGGACAGGAGACGCACAGATACGCAGTATTTT. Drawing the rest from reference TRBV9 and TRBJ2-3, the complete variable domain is DSGVTQTPKHLITATGQRVTLRCSPRSGDLSVYWYQQSLDQGLQFLIQYYNGEERAKGNILERFSAQQFPDLHSELNLSSLELGDSALYFCASSGNRDRRRTDTQYFGPGTRLTVL.